This is a list of T cell receptor beta chains from one sample in a study of blood T cell repertoires in COVID-19. The assay was immunoSEQ multiplex PCR, and TCRdb's table has in-frame clones only and misses some. The table has tens of thousands of clones, 86% seen once; the top ten hold around 20%. The sample comprised peripheral blood. These receptors all come from an elderly woman with acute or convalescent COVID-19. The CDR3 runs from the conserved cysteine through the conserved F or W. D genes are given only for firm matches. For some rows the clone size is stated as once, few or many, or as a class when expanded; others skip it.

V	D	J	size	DNA	CDR3
TRBV2	TRBD1	TRBJ2-1	-	TGTGCCAGCAGTGCAGTTACAGGGGGCTCCTACAATGAGCAGTTCTTC	CASSAVTGGSYNEQFF
TRBV2	TRBD1	TRBJ1-2	-	TGTGCTACAAAACAGGGGATCGACTATGGCTACACCTTC	CATKQGIDYGYTF
TRBV6-5	TRBD1	TRBJ2-1	once	TGTGCCAGCAGGATCCGGACAGGGCAATACAATGAGCAGTTCTTC	CASRIRTGQYNEQFF
TRBV2	TRBD2	TRBJ2-7	-	TGTGCCAGCACCACCGAACGGGGGGATTGGCAGTACTTC	CASTTERGDWQYF
TRBV6-6	TRBD1	TRBJ2-3	-	TGTGCCAGCGGGGACAGGGGGCGCGTGACAGATACGCAGTATTTT	CASGDRGRVTDTQYF
TRBV3-1/TRBV3-2	-	TRBJ1-3	-	TGTGCCAGCAGCTCGGGACACAACTCTGGAAACACCATATATTTT	CASSSGHNSGNTIYF
TRBV19	-	TRBJ1-6	once	TGTGCCAGTACCGACAGGATTAACTATAATTCACCCCTCCACTTT	CASTDRINYNSPLHF
TRBV29-1	-	TRBJ2-5	-	TGCAGCGTTGATCTACAAGAGACCCAGTACTTC	CSVDLQETQYF
TRBV5-5	TRBD1	TRBJ2-2	-	TGTGCCAGCAGCTTTAAACGGGGGACAGGGGATACCGGGGAGCTGTTTTTT	CASSFKRGTGDTGELFF
TRBV7-9	TRBD1	TRBJ2-7	once	TGTGCCAGCAGTCTAAGGGGGCCCTCCTACGAGCAGTACTTC	CASSLRGPSYEQYF
TRBV20-1	-	TRBJ2-7	-	TGCAGTGCTAGCCGCACTAGCGAGCAGTACTTC	CSASRTSEQYF
TRBV15	-	TRBJ2-3	-	TGTGCCACCAGCAGAGATCAGAGCACAGATACGCAGTATTTT	CATSRDQSTDTQYF
TRBV12-3/TRBV12-4	TRBD2	TRBJ2-7	-	TGTGCCAGCAGTTATACTAGCGCCTACGAGCAGTACTTC	CASSYTSAYEQYF
TRBV27	TRBD1	TRBJ1-4	-	TGTGCCAGCAGTCCGTGGGACAGGGTACGGGAGAAACTGTTTTTT	CASSPWDRVREKLFF
TRBV28	-	TRBJ1-5	-	TGTGCCAGCAGCCCGGACAGCATGTATAGCAATCAGCCCCAGCATTTT	CASSPDSMYSNQPQHF
TRBV5-6	TRBD1	TRBJ2-2	once	TGTGCCAGCAGCTTGGGGACAGGGAGGACCGGGGAGCTGTTTTTT	CASSLGTGRTGELFF
TRBV6-1	TRBD1	TRBJ2-7	-	TGTGCCAGCAGTGAGACCCCCCGGACAGGTCTTCCCTACGAGCAGTACTTC	CASSETPRTGLPYEQYF
TRBV10-3	TRBD1	TRBJ2-7	-	TGTGCCATCAGGAGGACAGGGGAGGTTAACGAGCAGTACTTC	CAIRRTGEVNEQYF
TRBV4-1	-	TRBJ1-1	-	TGCGCCAGCAGCCCGAGTAGGGGTCGGAACACTGAAGCTTTCTTT	CASSPSRGRNTEAFF
TRBV5-1	-	TRBJ1-1	once	TGCGCCAGCAGCCCCACAGGGCCGCTCCGGAACACTGAAGCTTTCTTT	CASSPTGPLRNTEAFF
TRBV6-5	-	TRBJ1-2	-	TGTGCCAGCAGTTCGGTCGGGCGGAGGGGCTACACCTTC	CASSSVGRRGYTF
TRBV5-1	TRBD1	TRBJ1-2	-	TGCGCCAGCAGCCCCCGGCGGGGGACAGGCTATGGCTACACCTTC	CASSPRRGTGYGYTF
TRBV12-3/TRBV12-4	-	TRBJ2-5	-	TGTGCCAGCAGTTTGGGGGACATAAAGACCCAGTACTTC	CASSLGDIKTQYF
TRBV5-6	-	TRBJ2-2	-	TGTGCCAGCACCAGAAGTGCCGGGGAGCTGTTTTTT	CASTRSAGELFF
TRBV16	TRBD2	TRBJ2-7	-	TGTGCCAGCAGCCAATCGGTGAGCGGGGGCTCCTACGAGCAGTACTTC	CASSQSVSGGSYEQYF
TRBV12-5	-	TRBJ2-2	-	TGTGCTAGTGGTACCCTGAGCACCGGGGAGCTGTTTTTT	CASGTLSTGELFF
TRBV9	TRBD2	TRBJ2-7	-	TGTGCCAGCAGCCCCGGGACTAGCGGGCGGGGGGAGCAGTACTTC	CASSPGTSGRGEQYF
TRBV19	-	TRBJ2-2	-	TGTGCCAGTAGTATAGGCCAGGCTATCACCGGGGAGCTGTTTTTT	CASSIGQAITGELFF
TRBV9	TRBD1	TRBJ1-6	-	TGTGCCAGCAGCGTAGTGGGGACAGTTAATTCACCCCTCCACTTT	CASSVVGTVNSPLHF
TRBV5-5	-	TRBJ1-1	few	TGTGCCAGCAGCTTGGGTCAGATAAACACTGAAGCTTTCTTT	CASSLGQINTEAFF
TRBV27	-	TRBJ2-7	-	TGTGCCAGCAGTTTTAGGACTCGGCGTGAGGGGGAGTACGAGCAGTACTTC	CASSFRTRREGEYEQYF
TRBV29-1	TRBD1	TRBJ1-2	-	TGCAGCGTAGAACGGACAGGGTTAGGCTACACCTTC	CSVERTGLGYTF
TRBV3-1/TRBV3-2	-	TRBJ2-7	-	TGTGCCAGCAGCCAGGGGAGAGGCGAGCAGTACTTC	CASSQGRGEQYF
TRBV5-1	TRBD2	TRBJ2-1	-	TGCGCCAGCAGCTCCGGGGGGGCAAGCTCCTACAATGAGCAGTTCTTC	CASSSGGASSYNEQFF
TRBV7-7	TRBD1	TRBJ2-5	few	TGTGCTAGCAGCCTCACAGGGGGCAGGGAGACCCAGTACTTC	CASSLTGGRETQYF
TRBV7-2	TRBD1	TRBJ2-7	-	TGTGCCAGCAGCTTATCCGACAGGGGTCGCGAGCAGTACTTC	CASSLSDRGREQYF
TRBV18	-	TRBJ2-2	-	TGTGCCAGCTCACCGGAGCGTCCGCCGAACACCGGGGAGCTGTTTTTT	CASSPERPPNTGELFF